Below are 18 T cell receptor beta chains sequenced from a single sample in a study of cytomegalovirus exposure and HLA in healthy donors. Repertoires were generated with immunoSEQ multiplex PCR, while TCRdb's copy carries only in-frame clones and drops some. The data show 180,000 or so clones, with approximately 87% seen just once and roughly 1.4% held by the top ten. What was sequenced was PBMCs. The receptors derive from a woman in her 30s in good health and CMV-seronegative.

The chain has TRBV4-1 and TRBJ2-7; TRBD2 matches 7 bases. Germline CDR1 and CDR2: MGHRA and YSYEKL. With V trimmed by 1 base and J by 4 bases, 7 bases remained unmatched. The CDR3 is 15 amino acids. The CDR3 here is CASSQGRGTIYEQYF. The CDR3 region has the DNA TGCGCCAGCAGCCAAGGGCGGGGGACGATATACGAGCAGTACTTC.

This clone showed up just a few times. V is TRBV30 and J is TRBJ1-2; D is undetermined. The CDR3 is 12 residues long. V lost 1 base to trimming and J lost 3 bases, with 6 bases between them. The germline gives CDR1 GTSNPN, CDR2 SVGIG (reference sequence). DNA for the CDR3: TGTGCCTGGAGTGGGGCAGACTATGGCTACACCTTC. As protein: CAWSGADYGYTF.

The chain carries TRBV25-1 and TRBJ1-1, with D perhaps TRBD1 (6 bases). Trimming removed 4 bases from V and 2 bases from J, with 8 bases in between. The CDR3 length is 13 residues. Germline loops: CDR1 MGHDK, CDR2 SYGVNS. The CDR3 loop reads CASSGRGNTEAFF. DNA of the CDR3: TGTGCCAGCAGTGGCAGGGGTAACACTGAAGCTTTCTTT.

Turning to this clone: One end of the junction fails to match germline, which may point to a read error. The chain uses TRBV6-5 and TRBJ2-7; D may correspond to TRBD1 or TRBD2 (6 bases each). This CDR3 is built from 14 residues. Germline CDR1 and CDR2: MNHEY and SVGAGI. CDR3 sequence reads: CASSGQRQAYEQYF. The CDR3 DNA reads as TGTGCAAGCAGCGGGCAACGACAGGCCTACGAGCAGTACTTC.

The CDR3, as DNA: TGTGCCAGCAGCTTAGCCGGGAGAGCGGGGGCTTTCTTT. Translation gives CASSLAGRAGAFF. The chain carries TRBV7-8 and TRBJ1-1; no definite D call. Germline V lookup: CDR1 SGHVS, CDR2 FQNEAQ. With 0 bases removed from V and 11 bases from J, the gap between germline ends came to 13 bases. CDR3 size: 13 residues.

The V call is TRBV5-6, the J call TRBJ2-1; maybe TRBD2 (6 bases). Trimming stripped 2 bases from V and 3 bases from J, with 18 bases between. This CDR3 comprises 17 residues. Germline-derived CDR1 and CDR2 are SGHDT and YYEEEE. CDR3 nucleotide sequence: TGTGCCAGCAGCTTTCGGGGGTTACCGGGTTTCTACAATGAGCAGTTCTTC. It specifies CASSFRGLPGFYNEQFF.

The chain combines TRBV4-2 with TRBJ1-5, with 11 bases aligning to TRBD1. The CDR3 length is 16 residues. J was trimmed by 5 bases and V by 3 bases; bases with no gene match: 6. Germline assignment: CDR1 LGHNA and CDR2 YNFKEQ. CDR3 sequence (DNA): TGTGCCAGCAGCCAGAGGACAGGGGGCTTGGATCAGCCCCAGCATTTT. Protein: CASSQRTGGLDQPQHF.

The rearrangement uses TRBV29-1 and TRBJ2-3; D call uncertain. Trimming took 6 bases from V and 4 from J, leaving 8 bases between them. Germline values: CDR1 SQVTM, CDR2 ANQGSEA. This CDR3 comprises 11 residues. The CDR3 DNA sequence: TGCAGCGTGGCTAGTCCAGATACGCAGTATTTT. Translated, it gives CSVASPDTQYF.

The gene calls are TRBV7-2 and TRBJ2-1; TRBD2 matches 9 bases. The CDR3 runs to 16 residues. Germline CDR1 reads SGHTA; CDR2 reads FQGNSA. V dropped 5 bases and J dropped 9; count of bases not matched to a gene: 14. CDR3 coding DNA: TGTGCCAGCAGCCAATGGCGGGGCGGGGGGGCCGTTGAGCAGTTCTTC. Amino acids: CASSQWRGGGAVEQFF.

The V and J genes are TRBV27 and TRBJ1-4; a weak D match, TRBD1 (6 bases). The CDR3 sequence is 17 residues long. Germline V gives CDR1 MNHEY, CDR2 SMNVEV (reference sequence). The V gene lost 5 bases and the J gene lost 3 bases, with 19 bases spanning the gap. Here the CDR3 reads CASSPLEGVGANEKLFF. DNA for the CDR3: TGTGCCAGCAGTCCCCTCGAGGGGGTAGGAGCTAATGAAAAACTGTTTTTT.

The chain employs TRBV9 and TRBJ1-5; no firm D call. The V end was cut by 3 bases, the J end by 9 bases, with 13 bases between. Germline V gene lookup returns CDR1 SGDLS and CDR2 YYNGEE. CDR3 size: 13 residues. The CDR3 DNA reads TGTGCCAGCAGCGCCAATGACCGGAGGCCCCAGCATTTT. Protein sequence: CASSANDRRPQHF.

The gene calls are TRBV7-9 and TRBJ2-7, with D possibly being TRBD2 (6 bases). Germline V gene sequence: CDR1 SEHNR, CDR2 FQNEAQ (reference sequence). Trimming removed 1 base at V and 3 bases at J, with 16 bases between. This CDR3 is built from 16 residues. The CDR3 nucleotides read TGTGCCAGCAGCTTAGTTTTGGGGACGGGGGTCTACGAGCAGTACTTC. It is translated as CASSLVLGTGVYEQYF.

V is TRBV5-1 and J is TRBJ2-3; 10 nucleotides line up with TRBD2. V trimming: 3 bases; J trimming: 2 bases; junction bases outside the gene matches: 6. Per the germline V gene, CDR1 is SGHRS and CDR2 is YFSETQ. This CDR3 is built from 16 residues. Here the CDR3 DNA reads TGCGCCAGCAGCTCCCGGACTAGCGGAGACACAGATACGCAGTATTTT. It specifies CASSSRTSGDTDTQYF.

The genes are TRBV6-1 and TRBJ1-2, with 11 nucleotides matching TRBD1. Germline CDR1 MNHNS, CDR2 SASEGT. J was trimmed by 2 bases and V by 0 bases; bases with no gene match: 14. This CDR3 region has 20 residues. The CDR3: CASSEAFGGAGTGGNYGYTF. DNA for the CDR3: TGTGCCAGCAGTGAAGCTTTTGGCGGGGCCGGGACAGGGGGAAACTATGGCTACACCTTC.

This chain connects TRBV11-2 to TRBJ2-2, with a tentative D call TRBD2 (6 bases). In germline, CDR1 is SGHAT, CDR2 FQNNGV. This CDR3 is 15 amino acids long. V lost 1 base and J lost 5, with 11 bases in between. CDR3: CASSLVGGGTGELFF. CDR3 coding DNA: TGTGCCAGCAGCTTAGTGGGGGGAGGAACCGGGGAGCTGTTTTTT.

The chain joins TRBV27 to TRBJ1-1, with D unresolved. Per the germline V gene, CDR1 is MNHEY and CDR2 is SMNVEV (reference sequence). CDR3 length equals 13 residues. Trimming removed 6 bases at V and 3 bases at J, with 11 bases between. CDR3 protein: CASRPQADTEAFF. The CDR3 region has the DNA TGTGCCAGCAGACCACAAGCGGACACTGAAGCTTTCTTT.

The chain uses TRBV20-1 and TRBJ1-1; D perhaps matches TRBD1 (6 bases). V was trimmed by 6 bases and J by 5 bases, leaving 10 bases between them. CDR1 and CDR2 from the germline V gene are DFQATT and SNEGSKA (reference sequence). There are 11 residues in the CDR3. The CDR3 nucleotides read TGCAGTGCAAGGGGGGGGACTGAAGCTTTCTTT. Its translation is CSARGGTEAFF.

J is TRBJ1-4 and V is TRBV1. TRBV1 is a listed pseudogene. The CDR3 consists of 16 residues. CDR3 loop: CTSSQDQARRFEKLFF. In DNA form, the CDR3 reads TGCACCAGCAGCCAAGATCAAGCAAGGAGATTTGAAAAACTGTTTTTT.